This TCR beta chain was identified during a study of shared T cell receptors in the human thymus. This CDR3 spans 12 amino acids. Between the trimmed V and J ends, which lost 2 bases and 9 bases, there was a span of 8 bases. Germline V gene lookup returns CDR1 MNHNS and CDR2 SASEGT. Sequencing was performed with immunoSEQ multiplex PCR; in TCRdb, only in-frame clones are kept and a portion is missing. The sample gives 65,000 to 70,000 clones, 90% to 95% of which show up once; about 0.03% is in the top ten. The TCR was taken from a human donor. Sequenced input: thymocytes. The V gene is TRBV6-1, the J gene TRBJ2-1; tentative D call: TRBD1 (5 bases). CDR3 bases: TGTGCCAGCAGTGAAAGGGGTACTGAGCAGTTCTTC. This codes for CASSERGTEQFF.